Listed here are 16 T cell receptor beta chains from one sample, sequenced in a study of T cell responses to AZD1222 COVID-19 vaccine. Using immunoSEQ multiplex PCR, the repertoire was profiled, and TCRdb retains in-frame clones only, with some absent. This repertoire shows fewer than 110,000 clones, around 87% found once; its top ten account for 10%. The specimen was peripheral blood, collected 28 days after the second AZD1222 dose. The receptor set was obtained from an adult who received the AZD1222 COVID-19 vaccine.

The V gene is TRBV6-5, the J gene TRBJ2-1; 13 nucleotides line up with TRBD2. Germline V CDR1 and CDR2: MNHEY, SVGAGI. The V and J ends lost 2 bases and 11 bases, in that order; junction bases with no gene match: 6. The CDR3 has 15 amino acids. CDR3 protein: CASSYGLAGVDKQFF. In DNA form, the CDR3 reads TGTGCCAGCAGTTACGGACTAGCGGGAGTAGATAAGCAGTTCTTC.

V and J are TRBV3-1 (or the pseudogene TRBV3-2) and TRBJ2-7; 7 bases match TRBD2. From germline, CDR1 is LGHDT and CDR2 YNNKEL (reference sequence). V lost 0 bases to trimming and J lost 5 bases; unmatched junction nucleotides: 10. The CDR3 consists of 16 residues. The DNA for the CDR3 is TGTGCCAGCAGCCAAGATGAACAGACTAGCTTGCACGAGCAGTACTTC. This gives the protein CASSQDEQTSLHEQYF.

The DNA for the CDR3 is TGTGCCAGCAGCTTCGGGGGAGCCTACGAGCAGTACTTC. Its translation: CASSFGGAYEQYF. V and J are TRBV5-5 and TRBJ2-7; tentatively, D is TRBD2 (6 bases). The V and J ends lost 2 bases and 2 bases respectively, with 8 bases between them. Germline V gene lookup returns CDR1 SGHKS and CDR2 YYEKEE (reference sequence). CDR3 length equals 13 residues.

The rearrangement uses TRBV13 and TRBJ1-1, with D perhaps TRBD1 (5 bases). V was clipped by 8 bases and J by 6 bases, with 13 bases between them. From germline, CDR1 is PRHDT and CDR2 FYEKMQ (reference sequence). This CDR3 region has 12 residues. CDR3 sequence reads: CASGGTAPEAFF. The CDR3 region has the DNA TGTGCCAGCGGAGGGACGGCGCCTGAAGCTTTCTTT.

This clone came up a few times. CDR3 bases: TGCAGCGCGACCTGGGAGGGGTACGAGCAGTACTTC. The encoded protein is CSATWEGYEQYF. The chain carries TRBV29-1 and TRBJ2-7; 7 bases match TRBD2. The CDR3 totals 12 residues. V gave up 7 bases and J gave up 4 bases; unmatched junction bases: 7. The germline gives CDR1 SQVTM, CDR2 ANQGSEA.

This chain uses TRBV29-1 with TRBJ1-1; tentatively, D is TRBD1 (6 bases). The CDR3 has 13 amino acids. Germline loops: CDR1 SQVTM, CDR2 ANQGSEA. V was cut by 6 bases and J by 0 bases, with 11 bases left in between. The CDR3 sequence: CSVQQGMNTEAFF. The CDR3 DNA is TGCAGCGTACAGCAGGGGATGAACACTGAAGCTTTCTTT.

This sequence joins TRBV4-1 and TRBJ2-7; 8 nucleotides match TRBD2. CDR3 length: 16 amino acids. Germline-derived CDR1 and CDR2 are MGHRA and YSYEKL. Trimming removed 4 bases from V and 5 bases from J; junction bases left unmatched: 13. The CDR3 loop is CASSRDLSGSKNEQYF. In nucleotides, the CDR3 is TGCGCCAGCAGCCGGGACTTAAGCGGGAGTAAGAACGAGCAGTACTTC.

V gene TRBV6-5 combines with J gene TRBJ1-1; D uncertain. CDR3 size: 15 residues. Germline V gene sequence: CDR1 MNHEY, CDR2 SVGAGI. The ends were cut back, 4 bases at V and 0 bases at J, with 12 bases in the middle. The CDR3 protein is CASSFYRIMNTEAFF. CDR3 nucleotide sequence: TGTGCCAGCAGTTTTTACAGAATCATGAACACTGAAGCTTTCTTT.

V gene TRBV27 combines with J gene TRBJ2-1, with 10 bases fitting TRBD2. CDR3 size: 15 residues. With V trimmed by 6 bases and J by 7 bases, 9 bases remained unmatched. Germline V gene data show CDR1 as MNHEY and CDR2 as SMNVEV (reference sequence). The chain's CDR3 is CASRPSGRGNNEQFF. As DNA, the CDR3 is TGTGCCAGCAGGCCAAGCGGGAGGGGTAATAATGAGCAGTTCTTC.

Notes on this clone: The sample holds other DNA sequences that translate to the same CDR3. The CDR3 region has the DNA TGCGCCAGCAGCTTGAGCCAAGAGACCCAGTACTTC. As protein: CASSLSQETQYF. The chain has TRBV5-1 and TRBJ2-5, with no clear D. The CDR3 consists of 12 residues. V lost 1 base and J lost 1, with 2 bases in between. Germline CDR1 and CDR2: SGHRS and YFSETQ.

This clone has just one count. The chain recombines TRBV19 with TRBJ1-4, with a weak D call TRBD1 (6 bases). The CDR3 extends over 14 amino acids. Germline V gives CDR1 LNHDA, CDR2 SQIVND (reference sequence). Trimming removed 6 bases at V and 5 bases at J, with 13 bases between. The CDR3: CASRLSQGNEKLFF. CDR3 in DNA: TGTGCCAGTAGATTAAGTCAGGGGAATGAAAAACTGTTTTTT.

V usage is TRBV2 and J usage is TRBJ1-5, with 7 nucleotides matching TRBD1. This CDR3 is 13 amino acids long. From germline, CDR1 is SNHLY and CDR2 FYNNEI. The junction had 8 bases not matched to a gene; V was cut back by 6 bases and J by 9 bases. The CDR3 reads CASSPDRSWPQHF. DNA for the CDR3: TGTGCCAGCAGCCCGGACAGGAGCTGGCCCCAGCATTTT.

V and J are TRBV9 and TRBJ1-2, with D possibly being TRBD1 (6 bases). The V and J ends lost 3 bases and 5 bases respectively, with 14 bases between them. CDR1 and CDR2 from the germline V gene are SGDLS and YYNGEE. The CDR3 is made up of 14 amino acids. The CDR3: CASSGYRDVYGYTF. CDR3 bases: TGTGCCAGCAGCGGTTACAGGGATGTGTATGGCTACACCTTC. Supplemented by reference TRBV9 and TRBJ1-2, the full variable domain reads DSGVTQTPKHLITATGQRVTLRCSPRSGDLSVYWYQQSLDQGLQFLIQYYNGEERAKGNILERFSAQQFPDLHSELNLSSLELGDSALYFCASSGYRDVYGYTFGSGTRLTVV.

V is TRBV7-2 and J is TRBJ2-1; TRBD2 agrees at 9 bases. Germline CDR1 and CDR2: SGHTA and FQGNSA. V shed 2 bases and J 5 bases; nucleotides not matched to a gene: 4. The CDR3 runs 15 residues. DNA for the CDR3: TGTGCCAGCAGCTTATTCCTAGCGGGGAACAATGAGCAGTTCTTC. Residues: CASSLFLAGNNEQFF. The variable domain in full, completed from reference TRBV7-2 and TRBJ2-1, reads GAGVSQSPSNKVTEKGKDVELRCDPISGHTALYWYRQSLGQGLEFLIYFQGNSAPDKSGLPSDRFSAERTGGSVSTLTIQRTQQEDSAVYLCASSLFLAGNNEQFFGPGTRLTVL.

The J gene is TRBJ2-1, the V gene TRBV5-1; 7 bases are a match to TRBD1. There are 13 residues in the CDR3. The germline V gene has CDR1 SGHRS and CDR2 YFSETQ. Trimming at V came to 4 bases and at J to 8 bases, leaving 6 bases not matched to a gene. The chain's CDR3 is CASSKTGQDEQFF. CDR3 coding DNA: TGCGCCAGCAGCAAGACAGGGCAGGATGAGCAGTTCTTC.

CDR3 nucleotide sequence: TGTGCCAGCAGCATGACAGGGGCCGACTATGGCTACACCTTC. Translation: CASSMTGADYGYTF. The J gene is TRBJ1-2, the V gene TRBV6-5; 8 bases match TRBD1. J was trimmed by 3 bases and V by 6 bases; bases with no gene match: 6. Per the germline V gene, CDR1 is MNHEY and CDR2 is SVGAGI. This CDR3 is built from 14 residues.